This TCR beta chain was observed in a study of T cells in Graves' hyperthyroidism and ophthalmopathy. Study details: Peripheral blood was collected at initial diagnosis, before any treatment. Study-wide points: Most expanded thyroid clonotypes above 0.001 recurred in blood.

This clonotype was picked up many times. Its antigen is unidentified. The CDR3 regions of TCR beta were amplified from RNA transcripts. With the HTBI primer set, the TCR CDR3 went through a first round of RT-PCR. TCRdb re-derived calls from the multiplex PCR reads in MiXCR, one entry per CDR3 protein. Here the sample spans some 300,000 distinct CDR3 sequences, around 15% being singletons. Diagnoses were established using clinical symptoms, serum thyroxine and TRAb, thyroid ultrasound and orbital computed tomography. Cells are PBMCs isolated from more than 8.5 ml of fresh blood. This sequence was found in a woman between 40 and 55 years old with Graves' hyperthyroidism. The sequenced sample consisted of blood.

The CDR3, as DNA: TGTGCCAGCAGCCCCGACAGGGCCCATGAAGCTTTCTTT. This encodes CASSPDRAHEAFF. The chain uses TRBV14 and TRBJ1-1; 7 bases line up with TRBD1. The germline V gene encodes CDR1 SGHDN and CDR2 FVKESK. V was pared by 4 bases and J by 7 bases, with 6 bases of the junction left unmatched. The CDR3 length is 13 residues.